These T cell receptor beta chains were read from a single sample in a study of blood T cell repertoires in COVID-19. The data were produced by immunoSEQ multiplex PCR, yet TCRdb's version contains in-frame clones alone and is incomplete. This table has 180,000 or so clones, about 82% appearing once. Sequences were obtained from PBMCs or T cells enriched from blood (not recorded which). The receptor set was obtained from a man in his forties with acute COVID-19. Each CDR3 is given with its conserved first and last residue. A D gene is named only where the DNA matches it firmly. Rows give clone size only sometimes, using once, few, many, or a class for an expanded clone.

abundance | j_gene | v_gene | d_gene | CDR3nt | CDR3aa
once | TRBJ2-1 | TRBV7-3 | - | TGTGCCAGCAGCCCCGACAGCTCCTACAATGAGCAGTTCTTC | CASSPDSSYNEQFF
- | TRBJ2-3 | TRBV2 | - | TGTGCCAGCAGTGTATTGTCGGCGGGCACAGATACGCAGTATTTT | CASSVLSAGTDTQYF
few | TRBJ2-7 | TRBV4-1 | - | TGCGCCAGCAGCCAAGAGAGAGGATACGTCCACGAGCAGTACTTC | CASSQERGYVHEQYF
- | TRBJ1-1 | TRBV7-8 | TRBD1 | TGTGCCAGCAGCTCCGGGACAGCGGGCACTGAAGCTTTCTTT | CASSSGTAGTEAFF
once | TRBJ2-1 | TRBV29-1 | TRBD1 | TGCAGCGCCTCGACAGGGTACTACAATGAGCAGTTCTTC | CSASTGYYNEQFF
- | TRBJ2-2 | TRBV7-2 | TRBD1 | TGTGCCAGCAGCTTACGACAGGGCCGGGAGCTGTTTTTT | CASSLRQGRELFF
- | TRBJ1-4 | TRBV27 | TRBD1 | TGTGCCAGCAGTATACAAACCCCCCACAGGGGGCGGGTTGAAAAACTGTTTTTT | CASSIQTPHRGRVEKLFF
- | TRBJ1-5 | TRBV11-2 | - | TGTGCCAGCAGCGCCCTCGGCAGGGCGGATCAGCCCCAGCATTTT | CASSALGRADQPQHF
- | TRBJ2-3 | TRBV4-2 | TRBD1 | TGTGCCAGCAGCTCCGACAGGGGGCATAAAGATACGCAGTATTTT | CASSSDRGHKDTQYF
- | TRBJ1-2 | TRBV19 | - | TGTGCCAGTAGTATGCGGGGGGCGGACGGCTACACCTTC | CASSMRGADGYTF
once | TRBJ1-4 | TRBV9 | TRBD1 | TGTGCCAGCACCGGTAGAGGGGGCGTTAATGAAAAACTGTTTTTT | CASTGRGGVNEKLFF
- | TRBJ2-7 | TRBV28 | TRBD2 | TGTGCCAGCAGGGGGACTAGCGGGAGGATTACCTACGAGCAGTACTTC | CASRGTSGRITYEQYF
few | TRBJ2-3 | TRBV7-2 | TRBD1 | TGTGCCAGCAGCGTAGACCGGGACAGTGACCAGTATTTT | CASSVDRDSDQYF
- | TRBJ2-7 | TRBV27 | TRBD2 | TGTGCCAGCAGCCTCAGGGAGGGTTACGAGCAGTACTTC | CASSLREGYEQYF
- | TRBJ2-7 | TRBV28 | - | TGTGCCAGCAGTTTACCGGGGACAAACTACGAGCAGTACTTC | CASSLPGTNYEQYF
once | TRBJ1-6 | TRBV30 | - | TGTGCCTGGAGTTGGGTCAGGGGTGGTTCACCCCTCCACTTT | CAWSWVRGGSPLHF
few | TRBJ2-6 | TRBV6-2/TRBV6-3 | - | TGTGCCAGCAGTTACATCCTCCCAGGGACTGGGGCCAACGTCCTGACTTTC | CASSYILPGTGANVLTF
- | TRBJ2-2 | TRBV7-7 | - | TGTGCCAGCAGCTTATCCCAGCGGCTTAACACCGGGGAGCTGTTTTTT | CASSLSQRLNTGELFF
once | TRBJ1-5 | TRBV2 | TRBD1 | TGTGCCAGCAGTACGGGACAGAATCAGCCCCAGCATTTT | CASSTGQNQPQHF
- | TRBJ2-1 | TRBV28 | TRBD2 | TGTGCCAGCAGTCCCGGTTCTGGCGGGAGTTTGAATGAGCAGTTCTTC | CASSPGSGGSLNEQFF
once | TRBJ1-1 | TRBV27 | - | TGTGCCAGCAGTTTCCCCAGTTTT | CASSFPSF
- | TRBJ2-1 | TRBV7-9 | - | TGTGCCAGCAGCTTAGCTAACAATGAGCAGTTCTTC | CASSLANNEQFF
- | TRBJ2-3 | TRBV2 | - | TGTGCCACCCGACGGGACATCAAGAATACGCAGTATTTT | CATRRDIKNTQYF
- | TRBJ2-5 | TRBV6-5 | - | TGTGCCAGCAGTTACTCGAGGGCTCCTAGGCTGCCCCAGTACTTC | CASSYSRAPRLPQYF
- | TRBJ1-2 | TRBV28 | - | TGTGCCACCGTGGGAGGGGGGAATGGTGGCTACACCTTC | CATVGGGNGGYTF
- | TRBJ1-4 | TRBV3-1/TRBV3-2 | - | TGTGCCAGCAGCCAAGATGCGGGGGGCTATGAAAAACTGTTTTTT | CASSQDAGGYEKLFF
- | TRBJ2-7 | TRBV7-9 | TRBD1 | TGTGCCAGCGCAACCGACAGGGCCGACTCCTACGAGCAGTACTTC | CASATDRADSYEQYF
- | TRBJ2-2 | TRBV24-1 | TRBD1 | TGTGCCACCAGTGATCCCCGGGACAGTCGAGGCGGGGAGCTGTTTTTT | CATSDPRDSRGGELFF
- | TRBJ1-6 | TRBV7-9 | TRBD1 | TGTGCCAGCACCAGGGGGCGCGGTAATTCACCCCTCCACTTT | CASTRGRGNSPLHF
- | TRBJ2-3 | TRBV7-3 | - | TGTGCCAGCAGCTTAATTGCGGAGACAGATACGCAGTATTTT | CASSLIAETDTQYF